Listed below are T cell receptor beta chains from one sample, sequenced in a study of blood T cell repertoires in COVID-19. This table comes from immunoSEQ multiplex PCR, and its TCRdb copy is limited to in-frame clones, with some not included. This sample carries approximately 250,000 clones, around four fifths of them seen once, and the ten largest clones take less than 4.5%. The source material was peripheral blood. The receptors were gathered from a man between 50 and 59 years old with acute or convalescent COVID-19. Both conserved end residues are part of each CDR3. The D gene is left open where the match is weak. Part of the rows lack a size; the others show once, few, many or a class for expanded clones.

cdr3_nt cdr3_aa j_call d_call v_call clone_size
TGTGCCAGCAGTTACTCTATTCCGGGGGACTATGGCTACACCTTC CASSYSIPGDYGYTF TRBJ1-2 . TRBV6-5 once
TGTGCCAGCAGCTTCCAGGGGGTTCAGCCCCAGCATTTT CASSFQGVQPQHF TRBJ1-5 TRBD1 TRBV5-6 .
TGTGCTAGTGGTTGGGGGGACGAGCAGTACTTC CASGWGDEQYF TRBJ2-7 . TRBV12-5 .
TGTGCCAGCAGCTTAGGTTCGACATCGGGGGAAAAACTGTTTTTT CASSLGSTSGEKLFF TRBJ1-4 . TRBV13 .
TGTGCCAGCAGCCAAGATTCGGGAATTGGAGAGACCCAGTACTTC CASSQDSGIGETQYF TRBJ2-5 . TRBV4-2 .
TGTGCCAGCAGGGACAGGGGTCGAGGCGACACTGAAGCTTTCTTT CASRDRGRGDTEAFF TRBJ1-1 TRBD1 TRBV6-5 .
TGCGCCAGCAGCCGGACAGGCGATCAGCCCCAGCATTTT CASSRTGDQPQHF TRBJ1-5 TRBD1 TRBV4-1 once
TGCGCCAGCAGCTCTTCGCAGGGACTTGGGACCCAGTACTTC CASSSSQGLGTQYF TRBJ2-5 . TRBV5-1 .
TGTGCCAGCAGCCTCGACAGGGGGCCACGCTACACCTTC CASSLDRGPRYTF TRBJ1-2 TRBD1 TRBV5-8 .
TGTGCCAGCAGTGAAGACAGAAAGGGCAATCAGCCCCAGCATTTT CASSEDRKGNQPQHF TRBJ1-5 . TRBV2 .
TGTGCCACCAGTGACCCGGGACAGGCCTACGAGCAGTACTTC CATSDPGQAYEQYF TRBJ2-7 TRBD1 TRBV24-1 .